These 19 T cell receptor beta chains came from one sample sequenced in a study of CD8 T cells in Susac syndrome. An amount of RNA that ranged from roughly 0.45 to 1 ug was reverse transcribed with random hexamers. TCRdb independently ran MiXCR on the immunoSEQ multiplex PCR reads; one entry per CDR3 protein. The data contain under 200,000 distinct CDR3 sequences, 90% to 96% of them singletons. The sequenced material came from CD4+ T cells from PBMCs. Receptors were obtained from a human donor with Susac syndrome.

The CDR3 is CASSWGSNQPQHF. CDR3 in DNA: TGTGCCAGCAGCTGGGGGAGCAATCAGCCCCAGCATTTT. The chain joins TRBV12-3 or TRBV12-4 to TRBJ1-5, with D perhaps TRBD1 (5 bases). V gave up 6 bases and J gave up 1 base, with 7 bases separating them. The CDR3 spans 13 residues.

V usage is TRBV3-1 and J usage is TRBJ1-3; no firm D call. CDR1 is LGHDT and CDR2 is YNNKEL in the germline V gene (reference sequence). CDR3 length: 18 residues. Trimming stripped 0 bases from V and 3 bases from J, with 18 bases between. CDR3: CASSQDFIRVSSGNTIYF. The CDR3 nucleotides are TGTGCCAGCAGCCAAGATTTTATCCGGGTTTCTAGTGGAAACACCATATATTTT.

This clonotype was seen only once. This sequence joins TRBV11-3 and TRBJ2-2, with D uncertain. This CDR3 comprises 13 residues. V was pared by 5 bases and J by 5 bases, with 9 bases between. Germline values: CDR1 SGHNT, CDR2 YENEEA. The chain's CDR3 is CASSGLETGELFF. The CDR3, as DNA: TGTGCCAGCAGCGGGTTGGAGACCGGGGAGCTGTTTTTT. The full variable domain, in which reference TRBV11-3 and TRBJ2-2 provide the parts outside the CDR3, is EAGVVQSPRYKIIEKKQPVAFWCNPISGHNTLYWYLQNLGQGPELLIRYENEEAVDDSQLPKDRFSAERLKGVDSTLKIQPAELGDSAVYLCASSGLETGELFFGEGSRLTVL.

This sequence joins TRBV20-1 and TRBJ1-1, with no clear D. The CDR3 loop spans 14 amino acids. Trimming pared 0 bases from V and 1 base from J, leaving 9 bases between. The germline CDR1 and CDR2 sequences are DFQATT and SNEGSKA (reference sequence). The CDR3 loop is CSARDSTWNTEAFF. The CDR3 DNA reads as TGCAGTGCTAGAGATTCTACCTGGAACACTGAAGCTTTCTTT.

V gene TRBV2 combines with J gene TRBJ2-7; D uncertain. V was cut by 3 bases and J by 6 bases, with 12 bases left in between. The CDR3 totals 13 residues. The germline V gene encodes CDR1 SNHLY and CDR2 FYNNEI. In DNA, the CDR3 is TGTGCCAGCAGTGAGGGCACTTGGGGCGAGCAGTACGTC. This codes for CASSEGTWGEQYV.

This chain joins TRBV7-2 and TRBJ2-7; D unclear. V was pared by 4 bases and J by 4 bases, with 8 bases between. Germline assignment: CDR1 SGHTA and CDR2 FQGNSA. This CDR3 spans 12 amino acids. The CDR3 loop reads CASSSLWYEQYF. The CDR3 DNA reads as TGTGCCAGCAGCTCTCTATGGTACGAGCAGTACTTC.

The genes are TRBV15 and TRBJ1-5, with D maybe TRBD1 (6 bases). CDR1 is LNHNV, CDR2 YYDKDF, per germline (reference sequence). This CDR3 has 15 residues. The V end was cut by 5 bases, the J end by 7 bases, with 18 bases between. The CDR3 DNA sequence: TGTGCCACCAGCCTCTCGTCGGGACAACACCAGCCCCAGCATTTT. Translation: CATSLSSGQHQPQHF. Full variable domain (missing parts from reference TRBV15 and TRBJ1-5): DAMVIQNPRYQVTQFGKPVTLSCSQTLNHNVMYWYQQKSSQAPKLLFHYYDKDFNNEADTPDNFQSRRPNTSFCFLDIRSPGLGDTAMYLCATSLSSGQHQPQHFGDGTRLSIL.

This CDR3 is CASTLDRTPYGYTF. CDR3 DNA: TGTGCCAGCACATTAGACAGGACTCCCTATGGCTACACCTTC. V is TRBV6-6 and J is TRBJ1-2; TRBD1 might be the D (6 bases). Germline V lookup: CDR1 MNHNY, CDR2 SVGAGI (reference sequence). CDR3 length equals 14 residues. V was pared by 7 bases and J by 4 bases, with 16 bases between.

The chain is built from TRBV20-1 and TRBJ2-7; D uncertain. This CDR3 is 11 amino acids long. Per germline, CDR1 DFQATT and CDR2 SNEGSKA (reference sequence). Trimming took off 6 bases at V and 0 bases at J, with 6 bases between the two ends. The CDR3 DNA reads TGCAGTGCGGTGAGCTCCTACGAGCAGTACGTC. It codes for CSAVSSYEQYV.

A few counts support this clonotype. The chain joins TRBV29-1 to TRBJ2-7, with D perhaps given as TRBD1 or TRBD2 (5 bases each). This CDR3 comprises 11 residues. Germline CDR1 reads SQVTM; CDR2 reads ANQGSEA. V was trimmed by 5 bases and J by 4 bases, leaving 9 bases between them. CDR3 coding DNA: TGCAGCGTTACAGGAGGATACGAGCAGTACTTC. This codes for CSVTGGYEQYF.

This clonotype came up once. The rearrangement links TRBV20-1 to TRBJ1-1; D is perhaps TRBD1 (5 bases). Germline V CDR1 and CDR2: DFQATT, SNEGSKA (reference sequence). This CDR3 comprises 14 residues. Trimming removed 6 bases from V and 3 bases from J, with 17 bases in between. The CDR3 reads CSALTGTYDTEAFF. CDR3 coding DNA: TGCAGTGCCCTCACCGGGACTTATGACACTGAAGCTTTCTTT.

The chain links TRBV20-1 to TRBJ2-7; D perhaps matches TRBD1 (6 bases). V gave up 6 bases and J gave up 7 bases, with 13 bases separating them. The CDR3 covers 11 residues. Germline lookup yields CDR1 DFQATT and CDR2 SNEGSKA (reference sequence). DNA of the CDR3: TGCAGTGCACCGGGACAAAGGGAGCAGTACTTC. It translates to CSAPGQREQYF.

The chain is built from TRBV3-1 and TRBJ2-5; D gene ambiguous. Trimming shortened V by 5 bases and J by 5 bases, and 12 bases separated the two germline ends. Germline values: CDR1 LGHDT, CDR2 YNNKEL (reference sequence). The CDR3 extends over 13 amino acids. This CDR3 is CASSEDLWETQYF. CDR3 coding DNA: TGTGCCAGCAGCGAGGACCTCTGGGAGACCCAGTACTTC.

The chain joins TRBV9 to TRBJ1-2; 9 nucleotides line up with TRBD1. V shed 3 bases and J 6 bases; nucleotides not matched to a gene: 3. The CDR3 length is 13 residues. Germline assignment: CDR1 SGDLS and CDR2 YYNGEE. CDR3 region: CASSAGTGHGYTF. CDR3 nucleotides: TGTGCCAGCAGCGCTGGGACAGGGCATGGCTACACCTTC.

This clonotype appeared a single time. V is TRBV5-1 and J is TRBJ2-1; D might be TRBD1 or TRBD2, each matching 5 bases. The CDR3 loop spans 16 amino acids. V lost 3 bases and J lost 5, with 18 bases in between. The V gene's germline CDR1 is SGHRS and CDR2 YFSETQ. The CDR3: CASSSKRRDLDNEQFF. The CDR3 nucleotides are TGCGCCAGCAGCTCGAAACGCCGGGACCTAGACAATGAGCAGTTCTTC.

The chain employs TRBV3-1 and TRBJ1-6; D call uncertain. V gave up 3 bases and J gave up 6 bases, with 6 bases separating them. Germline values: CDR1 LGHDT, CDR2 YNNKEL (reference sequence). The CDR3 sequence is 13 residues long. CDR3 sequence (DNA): TGTGCCAGCAGCCAGGGGTCTAATTCACCCCTCCACTTT. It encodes CASSQGSNSPLHF.

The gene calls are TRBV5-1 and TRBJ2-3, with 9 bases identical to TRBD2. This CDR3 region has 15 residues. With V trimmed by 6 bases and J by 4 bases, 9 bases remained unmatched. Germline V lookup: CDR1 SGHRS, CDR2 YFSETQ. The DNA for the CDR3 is TGCGCCAGCAAGAAGCTAGCGGGACGGGCAGATACGCAGTATTTT. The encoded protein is CASKKLAGRADTQYF.

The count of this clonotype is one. CDR3 sequence reads: CASSVAPGSNYGYTF. CDR3 DNA: TGTGCCAGCAGCGTAGCACCAGGTTCTAACTATGGCTACACCTTC. V and J are TRBV9 and TRBJ1-2, with D hard to call. The germline V and J ends were trimmed by 0 bases and 0 bases, with 9 bases remaining between them. The germline V gene has CDR1 SGDLS and CDR2 YYNGEE. This CDR3 comprises 15 residues.

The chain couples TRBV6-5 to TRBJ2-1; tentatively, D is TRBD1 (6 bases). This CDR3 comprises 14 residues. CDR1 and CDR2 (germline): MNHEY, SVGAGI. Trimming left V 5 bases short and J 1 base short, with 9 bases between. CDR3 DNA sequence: TGTGCCAGCAGTCCGGGACAATCCTACAATGAGCAGTTCTTC. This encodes CASSPGQSYNEQFF.